The clone carrying this TCR beta chain was counted once. Its antigen is undetermined. One end of the junction fails to match germline, which may point to a read error. These data come from a study of breast tumors, draining lymph nodes, adjacent tissues. Overall study findings and caveats: Data only fit, rather than demonstrated, lymph node origin of most tumor T cells.

TCRdb reprocessed the multiplex PCR reads with MiXCR, giving one entry per CDR3 protein. The top ten clones hold 1.4% of a sample with 200,000 to 250,000 distinct CDR3 sequences, about 34% of them seen once. Samples came from axillary lymph nodes draining the breast cancer. Material for sequencing was axillary lymph node tissue. The receptor was isolated from a female donor with breast cancer. Some clones in this sample may be carry-over from other donors' samples.

The CDR3: CASSFGTGADTQYF. The DNA of the CDR3 is TGTGCTAGCAGCTTTGGAACGGGGGCAGATACGCAGTATTTT. The chain has TRBV5-8 and TRBJ2-3, with a tentative D call TRBD2 (6 bases). Germline values: CDR1 SGHTS, CDR2 YDEGEE. The CDR3 has 14 amino acids. Complete variable domain (other parts from reference TRBV5-8 and TRBJ2-3): EAGVTQSPTHLIKTRGQQATLRCSPISGHTSVYWYQQALGLGLQFLLWYDEGEERNRGNFPPRFSGRQFPNYSSELNVNALELEDSALYLCASSFGTGADTQYFGPGTRLTVL.